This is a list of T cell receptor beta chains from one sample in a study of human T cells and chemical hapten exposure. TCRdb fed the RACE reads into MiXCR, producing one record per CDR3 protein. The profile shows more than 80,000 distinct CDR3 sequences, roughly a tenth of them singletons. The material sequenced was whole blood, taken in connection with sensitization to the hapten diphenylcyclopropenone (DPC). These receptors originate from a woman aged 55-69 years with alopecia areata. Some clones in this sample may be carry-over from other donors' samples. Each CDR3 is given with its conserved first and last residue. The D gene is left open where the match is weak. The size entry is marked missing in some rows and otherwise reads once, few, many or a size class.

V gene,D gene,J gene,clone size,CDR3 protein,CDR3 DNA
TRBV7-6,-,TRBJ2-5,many,CASSPSQETQYF,TGTGCCAGCAGCCCTAGCCAAGAGACCCAGTACTTC
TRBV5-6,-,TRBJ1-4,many,CASSLVGQTYATNEKLFF,TGTGCCAGCAGCTTGGTGGGGCAGACGTACGCAACTAATGAAAAACTGTTTTTT
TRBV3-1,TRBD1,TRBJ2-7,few,CASSPWTGGAYEQYF,TGTGCCAGCAGCCCGTGGACAGGGGGAGCCTACGAGCAGTACTTC
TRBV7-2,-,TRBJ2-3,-,CASSLALQLGQYF,TGTGCCAGCAGCTTAGCGCTCCAACTTGGGCAGTATTTT
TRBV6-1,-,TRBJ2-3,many,CASSEYEGTDTQYF,TGTGCCAGCAGTGAATACGAGGGGACAGATACGCAGTATTTT
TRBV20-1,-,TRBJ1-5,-,CSARDSGYQPQHF,TGCAGTGCTAGAGATTCGGGGTATCAGCCCCAGCATTTT
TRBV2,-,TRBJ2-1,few,CASTTGTYNEQFF,TGTGCCAGCACCACCGGGACCTACAATGAGCAGTTCTTC
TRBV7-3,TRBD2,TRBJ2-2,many,CASSGGGSGELFF,TGTGCCAGCTCGGGCGGCGGGAGTGGGGAGCTGTTTTTT
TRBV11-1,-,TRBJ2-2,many,CASSLSFGQNTGELFF,TGTGCCAGCAGCTTATCTTTTGGACAGAACACCGGGGAGCTGTTTTTT
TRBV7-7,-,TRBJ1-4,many,CASSLSGTTNEKLFF,TGTGCTAGCAGCTTGAGCGGGACAACTAATGAAAAACTGTTTTTT
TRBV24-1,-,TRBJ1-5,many,CATSDSKDRRSRPQHF,TGTGCCACCAGTGATTCCAAGGACCGACGGTCGAGGCCCCAGCATTTT
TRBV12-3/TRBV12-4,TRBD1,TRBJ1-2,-,CASSHRGGYGYTF,TGTGCCAGCAGTCACAGGGGCGGGTATGGCTACACCTTC
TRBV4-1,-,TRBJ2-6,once,CASSQTGAPGANVLTF,TGCGCCAGCAGCCAAACCGGAGCACCTGGGGCCAACGTCCTGACTTTC
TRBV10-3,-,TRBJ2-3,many,CAITSTTDTQYF,TGTGCCATCACTTCAACCACAGATACGCAGTATTTT
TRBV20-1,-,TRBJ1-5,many,CSAGGVSPSEPQHF,TGCAGTGCTGGAGGGGTGTCCCCTAGTGAGCCCCAGCATTTT
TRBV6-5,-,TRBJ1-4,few,CASSYSDGEKLFF,TGTGCCAGCAGTTACTCGGACGGCGAAAAACTGTTTTTT
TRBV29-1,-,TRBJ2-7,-,CSVGKTVNYEQYF,TGCAGCGTGGGGAAGACAGTTAACTACGAGCAGTACTTC
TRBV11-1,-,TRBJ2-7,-,CTSSLGIVYEQYF,TGTACCAGCAGCCTCGGGATCGTCTACGAGCAGTACTTC
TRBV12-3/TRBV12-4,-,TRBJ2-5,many,CASSLGEVETQYF,TGTGCCAGCAGTTTAGGGGAGGTCGAGACCCAGTACTTC
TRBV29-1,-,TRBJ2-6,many,CSVRTVYGANVLTF,TGCAGCGTGAGAACAGTTTATGGGGCCAACGTCCTGACTTTC
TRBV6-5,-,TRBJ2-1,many,CASSEEFGVFEQFF,TGTGCCAGCAGTGAAGAGTTCGGAGTCTTTGAGCAGTTCTTC
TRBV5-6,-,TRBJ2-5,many,CASWRGMTEAQETQYF,TGTGCCAGTTGGCGGGGAATGACAGAAGCCCAAGAGACCCAGTACTTC
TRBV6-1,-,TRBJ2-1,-,CASSGAGKNYNEQFF,TGTGCCAGCAGTGGTGCGGGGAAAAACTACAATGAGCAGTTCTTC
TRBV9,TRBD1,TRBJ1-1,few,CASSEGTGRDGTEAFF,TGTGCCAGCAGCGAGGGGACAGGGCGGGATGGCACTGAAGCTTTCTTT
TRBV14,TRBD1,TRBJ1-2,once,CASSVRGHNYGYTF,TGTGCCAGCAGCGTCAGGGGGCATAACTATGGCTACACCTTC
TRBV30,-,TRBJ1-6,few,CAWSPMVATYNSPLHF,TGTGCCTGGAGTCCCATGGTGGCAACCTATAATTCACCCCTCCACTTT
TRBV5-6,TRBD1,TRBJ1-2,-,CASSFQGTGAYGYTF,TGTGCCAGCAGCTTTCAGGGGACAGGGGCATATGGCTACACCTTC
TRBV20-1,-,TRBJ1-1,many,CSARLLPPGGAFF,TGCAGTGCTAGACTATTACCTCCCGGAGGAGCTTTCTTT
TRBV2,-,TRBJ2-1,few,CASSEGGIAAISYNEQFF,TGTGCCAGCAGTGAGGGAGGAATAGCGGCCATCTCCTACAATGAGCAGTTCTTC
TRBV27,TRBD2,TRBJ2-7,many,CASSSGLAGTYEQYF,TGTGCCAGCAGTTCTGGACTAGCGGGAACCTACGAGCAGTACTTC
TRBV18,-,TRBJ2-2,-,CASSPWGEDTGELFF,TGTGCCAGCTCACCATGGGGGGAAGACACCGGGGAGCTGTTTTTT
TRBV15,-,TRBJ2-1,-,CATSRAGNEQFF,TGTGCCACCAGCAGAGCGGGGAATGAGCAGTTCTTC
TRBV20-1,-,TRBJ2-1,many,CSARAETFF,TGCAGTGCTAGAGCCGAGACGTTCTTC
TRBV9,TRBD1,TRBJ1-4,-,CASSVDRGGNEKLFF,TGTGCCAGCAGCGTAGACAGGGGTGGTAATGAAAAACTGTTTTTC
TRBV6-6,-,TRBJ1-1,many,CASSYSGAEAFF,TGTGCCAGCAGTTACTCCGGGGCTGAAGCTTTCTTT
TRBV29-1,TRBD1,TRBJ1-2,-,CSVDGGQDRPFYGYTF,TGCAGCGTTGATGGGGGACAGGACAGGCCCTTCTATGGCTACACCTTC
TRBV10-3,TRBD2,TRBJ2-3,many,CAISESASGGATDTQYF,TGTGCCATCAGTGAGTCGGCTAGCGGGGGGGCCACAGATACGCAGTATTTT
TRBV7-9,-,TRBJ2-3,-,CASSSGGGLGVDLITTDTQYF,TGTGCCAGCAGCTCCGGTGGGGGACTCGGCGTTGATTTGATTACCACAGATACGCAGTATTTT
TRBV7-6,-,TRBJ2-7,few,CASSLEQGRRSYEQYF,TGTGCCAGCAGCTTAGAACAGGGCCGAAGATCCTACGAGCAGTACTTC